This T cell receptor beta chain was found in a study of blood T cell repertoires in COVID-19. Study in general: The United States, Italy and Spain were the sources of the acute and convalescent COVID-19 samples. T cells, B-cell-depleted T cells, or PBMCs supplied cDNA or gDNA.

This clone has just a few counts. TCRdb's copy holds only in-frame clones and misses some; the assay was immunoSEQ multiplex PCR. Counted here are over 120,000 clones, about 76% occurring once; the ten biggest clones make up 8.2%. The CDR3 is 15 amino acids. The V gene's germline CDR1 is SEHNR and CDR2 FQNEAQ (reference sequence). Trimming shortened V by 0 bases and J by 2 bases, and 10 bases separated the two germline ends. The sequenced sample was peripheral blood. The J gene is TRBJ1-1, the V gene TRBV7-9; D may be TRBD1 (5 bases). The TCR comes from a human donor in a cohort sampled during active COVID-19. The CDR3 is CASSLAGVRNTEAFF. Written as DNA, the CDR3 is TGTGCCAGCAGCTTAGCAGGGGTCCGAAACACTGAAGCTTTCTTT.